What follows are 27 T cell receptor beta chains derived from one specimen sequenced in a study of cytomegalovirus exposure and HLA in healthy donors. The PCR had 60 Vbeta and 13 Jbeta primers. Some clones are missing from TCRdb's copy, which holds only in-frame ones; the method was immunoSEQ multiplex PCR. The sample lists around 92,000 clones, under 85% occurring once. The sequenced sample was PBMCs. Every receptor here comes from a female donor in good health and CMV-seropositive.

This clone was detected only once. This chain uses TRBV4-2 with TRBJ2-1, with TRBD2 matching over 11 bases. The length of the CDR3 is 19 residues. The J segment lost 0 bases and the V segment lost 0 bases, leaving 7 bases of the junction unmatched. Per germline, CDR1 LGHNA and CDR2 YNFKEQ. The CDR3 coding sequence is TGTGCCAGCAGCCAAGAGTGGGCTAGCGGGAGGCACTCCTACAATGAGCAGTTCTTC. Translated, it gives CASSQEWASGRHSYNEQFF.

The chain employs TRBV7-6 and TRBJ2-7; the D gene is possibly TRBD2 (5 bases). The CDR3 has 14 residues. The germline V gene encodes CDR1 SGHVS and CDR2 FNYEAQ. Trimming removed 4 bases at V and 3 bases at J, with 13 bases between. CDR3 residues: CASSSNGEGYEQYF. The CDR3 DNA follows: TGTGCCAGCAGCTCGAACGGGGAAGGCTACGAGCAGTACTTC. Filled out from reference TRBV7-6 and TRBJ2-7, the complete variable domain reads GAGVSQSPRYKVTKRGQDVALRCDPISGHVSLYWYRQALGQGPEFLTYFNYEAQQDKSGLPNDRFSAERPEGSISTLTIQRTEQRDSAMYRCASSSNGEGYEQYFGPGTRLTVT.

J is TRBJ1-2 and V is TRBV29-1; 7 nucleotides agree with TRBD1. Germline V CDR1 and CDR2: SQVTM, ANQGSEA. V was clipped by 6 bases and J by 4 bases; unmatched bases: 11. The CDR3 length is 14 residues. The chain's CDR3 is CSVGPSQGGYGYTF. The DNA for the CDR3 is TGCAGCGTGGGACCGTCCCAGGGGGGCTATGGCTACACCTTC.

A word on this clone: One end of the junction is discordant with germline, which a read error may explain. The chain has TRBV16 and TRBJ1-5; 7 bases are shared with TRBD1. Germline-derived CDR1 and CDR2 are KGHSY and FQNENV. This CDR3 spans 17 amino acids. CDR3 in amino acids: CASRQSRPGQRNQPQHF. CDR3 sequence (DNA): TGTGCCAGCCGCCAATCAAGGCCGGGACAGAGGAATCAGCCCCAGCATTTT.

This clone was seen only once. This chain links TRBV19 with TRBJ2-2; D is possibly TRBD1 (5 bases). This CDR3 is 18 amino acids long. CDR1 and CDR2 (germline): LNHDA, SQIVND (reference sequence). V was cut by 0 bases and J by 0 bases, with 14 bases left in between. CDR3 residues: CASSIDLWGVTNTGELFF. CDR3 DNA: TGTGCCAGTAGTATAGATCTATGGGGCGTTACGAACACCGGGGAGCTGTTTTTT.

This clone has a single count. This chain links TRBV28 with TRBJ2-7; a weak D match, TRBD1 (5 bases). Germline V gives CDR1 MDHEN, CDR2 SYDVKM. Trimming shortened V by 5 bases and J by 6 bases, and 11 bases separated the two germline ends. The length of the CDR3 is 12 residues. In DNA, the CDR3 is TGTGCCAGCAGTCTCACAGGTAGCGAGCAGTACTTC. Amino acids: CASSLTGSEQYF.

In this sample, this clone turned up once. This chain links TRBV7-4 with TRBJ2-7, with 7 bases that match TRBD1. The length of the CDR3 is 15 residues. The germline V gene encodes CDR1 SGHVT and CDR2 SQSDAQ. V lost 5 bases to trimming and J lost 0 bases; unmatched junction nucleotides: 7. The CDR3: CASSLRQGNSYEQYF. CDR3 sequence (DNA): TGTGCCAGCAGCCTGCGACAGGGAAACTCCTACGAGCAGTACTTC.

The chain is built from TRBV6-5 and TRBJ1-1; 8 bases are a match to TRBD1. Losses at the gene ends were 7 bases for V and 11 bases for J; bases not matched to a gene: 12. The CDR3 loop spans 13 amino acids. Germline V gene sequence: CDR1 MNHEY, CDR2 SVGAGI. CDR3 in amino acids: CASTNGQGRLAFF. DNA of the CDR3: TGTGCCAGCACCAATGGACAGGGAAGGCTGGCTTTCTTT.

This chain links TRBV11-2 with TRBJ2-7; TRBD2 matches 8 bases. J was trimmed by 2 bases and V by 5 bases; bases with no gene match: 11. The V gene's germline CDR1 is SGHAT and CDR2 FQNNGV. CDR3 length equals 16 residues. CDR3 loop: CASSRLSGRSPYEQYF. The CDR3 nucleotides are TGTGCCAGCAGCAGACTAAGCGGGAGATCCCCCTACGAGCAGTACTTC.

This CDR3 is CASSSRTRGTDTQYF. The DNA of the CDR3 is TGTGCCAGCAGCTCCCGGACAAGGGGCACAGATACGCAGTATTTT. This chain links TRBV13 with TRBJ2-3; a weak D match, TRBD1 (5 bases). This CDR3 is 15 amino acids long. The V and J ends lost 4 bases and 1 base respectively, with 12 bases between them. Germline V lookup: CDR1 PRHDT, CDR2 FYEKMQ (reference sequence).

V and J are TRBV6-1 and TRBJ2-3; 10 nucleotides align to TRBD2. From germline, CDR1 is MNHNS and CDR2 SASEGT. The CDR3 is 15 residues long. The V segment lost 1 base and the J segment 7 bases; nucleotides outside the gene matches: 5. CDR3 sequence reads: CASSEVSGGAHTQYF. The CDR3 DNA reads as TGTGCCAGCAGTGAAGTGAGCGGGGGGGCTCATACGCAGTATTTT.

This clone was detected once. The chain joins TRBV13 to TRBJ1-1; a weak D match, TRBD1 (6 bases). This CDR3 is 11 amino acids long. Germline V gene lookup returns CDR1 PRHDT and CDR2 FYEKMQ (reference sequence). V was trimmed by 5 bases and J by 9 bases, leaving 10 bases between them. The CDR3 coding sequence is TGTGCCAGCAGCCAGGACAGTAAAGCTTTCTTT. Its translation: CASSQDSKAFF.

This chain links TRBV2 with TRBJ2-1; 7 nucleotides line up with TRBD2. CDR3 length equals 16 residues. From germline, CDR1 is SNHLY and CDR2 FYNNEI. The junction had 8 bases not matched to a gene; V was cut back by 6 bases and J by 0 bases. In DNA, the CDR3 is TGTGCCAGCAGGGGAGGGGAGCTTGGCTCCTACAATGAGCAGTTCTTC. It codes for CASRGGELGSYNEQFF.

The chain has TRBV28 and TRBJ1-2, with a possible D match to TRBD1 (5 bases). The CDR3 has 16 residues. Germline V CDR1 and CDR2: MDHEN, SYDVKM. The germline V and J ends were trimmed by 11 bases and 2 bases, with 24 bases remaining between them. The CDR3 loop is CASGTIGQPTNYGYTF. The CDR3, as DNA: TGTGCCTCAGGGACTATAGGCCAACCGACCAACTATGGCTACACCTTC.

Concerning this clone: The junction shows a germline mismatch at one end, possibly a read error. In the same sample, other DNA sequences code for this CDR3. CDR3 nucleotide sequence: TGCGCCAGCAGCTTAAACACAGGGCTCGAGCAGTACTTT. This translates into CASSLNTGLEQYF. The chain combines TRBV5-1 with TRBJ2-7; weak D call: TRBD1 (6 bases). There are 13 residues in the CDR3. Looked up from germline, CDR1 is SGHRS and CDR2 is YFSETQ.

The genes are TRBV6-6 and TRBJ2-7, with D possibly matching TRBD1 (6 bases). CDR1 MNHNY and CDR2 SVGAGI come from the germline V gene (reference sequence). The CDR3 length is 12 residues. The ends were cut back, 6 bases at V and 6 bases at J, with 12 bases in the middle. The CDR3 sequence: CASSPDRREQYF. The DNA for the CDR3 is TGTGCCAGCAGCCCTGACAGGCGCGAGCAGTACTTC.

V and J are TRBV5-1 and TRBJ2-7; 9 nucleotides line up with TRBD2. V shed 7 bases, J shed 5 bases, and the junction held 7 bases outside the gene matches. There are 13 residues in the CDR3. Germline CDR1 is SGHRS and CDR2 is YFSETQ. The CDR3 spells CASGPGLANEQYF. The DNA of the CDR3 is TGCGCCAGCGGACCGGGACTAGCAAACGAGCAGTACTTC. The full variable domain, with the rest looked up from reference TRBV5-1 and TRBJ2-7, is KAGVTQTPRYLIKTRGQQVTLSCSPISGHRSVSWYQQTPGQGLQFLFEYFSETQRNKGNFPGRFSGRQFSNSRSEMNVSTLELGDSALYLCASGPGLANEQYFGPGTRLTVT.

The chain recombines TRBV9 with TRBJ2-2; TRBD2 aligns across 13 bases. V shed 8 bases and J 6 bases; nucleotides not matched to a gene: 16. This CDR3 region has 18 residues. Looked up from germline, CDR1 is SGDLS and CDR2 is YYNGEE. This CDR3 reads CASTPDTQLAGGAGELFF. DNA of the CDR3: TGTGCCAGTACCCCAGACACCCAACTAGCGGGGGGGGCCGGGGAGCTGTTTTTT.

The rearrangement links TRBV5-1 to TRBJ1-6; no firm D call. Trimming stripped 5 bases from V and 5 bases from J, with 11 bases between. The germline V gene encodes CDR1 SGHRS and CDR2 YFSETQ. The CDR3 runs to 14 residues. This chain's CDR3 is CASSFPGDNSPLHF. The DNA for the CDR3 is TGCGCCAGCAGTTTCCCGGGTGATAATTCACCCCTCCACTTT.

This chain joins TRBV5-1 and TRBJ2-5, with 13 bases aligning to TRBD2. The germline gives CDR1 SGHRS, CDR2 YFSETQ. The CDR3 is 17 residues long. V shed 4 bases and J 4 bases; nucleotides not matched to a gene: 10. The CDR3 nucleotides read TGCGCCAGCAGCCCCGGCGGACTAGCGGGGGCCAGAGAGACCCAGTACTTC. Residues: CASSPGGLAGARETQYF.

The V and J genes are TRBV27 and TRBJ1-4; weak D call: TRBD1 (5 bases). Looked up from germline, CDR1 is MNHEY and CDR2 is SMNVEV (reference sequence). The CDR3 loop spans 12 amino acids. The V end lost 8 bases, the J end lost 10 bases, and 14 bases lay between the germline ends. The CDR3 loop is CASGRVGGKLFF. In DNA, the CDR3 is TGTGCCAGCGGCAGGGTGGGTGGAAAACTGTTTTTT.

This sequence joins TRBV5-1 and TRBJ1-2; tentatively, D is TRBD1 (5 bases). The CDR3 has 15 amino acids. Germline CDR1 is SGHRS and CDR2 is YFSETQ. Trimming left V 0 bases short and J 4 bases short, with 13 bases between. In DNA form, the CDR3 reads TGCGCCAGCAGCTTGGGAGACAGCCTACTCTATGGCTACACCTTC. Translated: CASSLGDSLLYGYTF.

This chain uses TRBV15 with TRBJ2-3; 7 bases agree with TRBD2. Germline V gives CDR1 LNHNV, CDR2 YYDKDF (reference sequence). This CDR3 is 17 amino acids long. Trimming removed 3 bases from V and 0 bases from J; junction bases left unmatched: 9. The DNA for the CDR3 is TGTGCCACCAGCAGTTTAACTGGGGGGGGTAGCACAGATACGCAGTATTTT. Protein: CATSSLTGGGSTDTQYF.

The chain links TRBV5-4 to TRBJ1-3; TRBD1 is a possible D gene (5 bases). The CDR3 is 15 residues long. Germline V gives CDR1 SGHNT, CDR2 YYREEE (reference sequence). Trimming took off 4 bases at V and 4 bases at J, with 15 bases between the two ends. CDR3 sequence (DNA): TGTGCCAGCAGCCGAGGTGGGACTAGGGGAAACACCATATATTTT. The encoded protein is CASSRGGTRGNTIYF.

The chain joins TRBV6-5 to TRBJ1-1; weak D call: TRBD1 (5 bases). The V end was cut by 8 bases, the J end by 0 bases, with 13 bases between. Germline assignment: CDR1 MNHEY and CDR2 SVGAGI. The CDR3 consists of 14 residues. This chain's CDR3 is CASLRQGLNTEAFF. In nucleotides, the CDR3 is TGTGCCAGCCTCCGGCAGGGATTGAACACTGAAGCTTTCTTT.

The chain recombines TRBV19 with TRBJ2-7; 9 nucleotides agree with TRBD2. CDR3 length: 14 residues. The V segment lost 1 base and the J segment 5 bases; nucleotides outside the gene matches: 3. The germline gives CDR1 LNHDA, CDR2 SQIVND (reference sequence). CDR3 residues: CASSIGSGRHEQYF. The CDR3 nucleotides read TGTGCCAGTAGTATAGGTAGCGGGAGACACGAGCAGTACTTC.

The chain is built from TRBV7-8 and TRBJ2-1; the match to TRBD2 covers 10 bases. CDR1 and CDR2 (germline): SGHVS, FQNEAQ. This CDR3 is 15 amino acids long. V was clipped by 4 bases and J by 1 base; unmatched bases: 1. For the CDR3, the DNA is TGTGCCAGCAGCTCAGCGGGAGGGTCCTACAATGAGCAGTTCTTC. Encoded protein: CASSSAGGSYNEQFF.